Listed below are T cell receptor beta chains from one sample, sequenced in a study of blood T cell repertoires in COVID-19. Clones were sequenced by immunoSEQ multiplex PCR, and TCRdb holds only the in-frame ones, with some missing. The table lists 85,000 to 130,000 clones, around nine tenths of them singletons. Material for sequencing was peripheral blood. The receptors derive from a human donor in a cohort sampled during active COVID-19. The CDR3 runs from the conserved cysteine through the conserved F or W. Fields, in order: D gene, clone size, V gene, J gene, CDR3 DNA, CDR3 protein. The D gene is left open where the match is weak. Some rows have no size entry. The others give once, few or many, or a class for an expanded clone.

.	.	TRBV4-3	TRBJ1-3	TGCGCCAGCAGCCAAGACGCCTACTCTGGAAACACCATATATTTT	CASSQDAYSGNTIYF
.	.	TRBV2	TRBJ1-4	TGTGCCAGCAGTGAACAAGGAGTTAATGAAAAACTGTTTTTT	CASSEQGVNEKLFF
.	once	TRBV7-2	TRBJ2-1	TGTGCCAGCAGCTTAGAAGTCGGGGGTCTCTCCTACAATGAGCAGTTCTTC	CASSLEVGGLSYNEQFF
.	.	TRBV28	TRBJ1-2	TGTGCCAGCAGTGACCCGGGGACTAACTATGGCTACACCTTC	CASSDPGTNYGYTF
.	.	TRBV6-6	TRBJ1-1	TGTGCCAGCAGTTACGCCGGGGGGACTGAAGCTTTCTTT	CASSYAGGTEAFF
.	.	TRBV19	TRBJ2-3	TGTGCCAGTAGTAATCTAGATACGCAGTATTTT	CASSNLDTQYF
.	once	TRBV6-5	TRBJ2-7	TGTGCCAGCAGCCGAGTCTTTAAGAGCTCCTACGAGCAGTACTTC	CASSRVFKSSYEQYF
.	.	TRBV28	TRBJ1-4	TGTGCCAGCAGTTTTTCCCCGCGGGAAAAACTGTTTTTT	CASSFSPREKLFF
TRBD1	.	TRBV9	TRBJ1-1	TGTGCCAGCAGCGTGACAGGGGTGACTGAAGCTTTCTTT	CASSVTGVTEAFF
TRBD2	once	TRBV7-6	TRBJ2-5	TGTGCCAGCAGCTTAGGGGGGACTAGCGCCCCCCAAGAGACCCAGTACTTC	CASSLGGTSAPQETQYF
TRBD2	.	TRBV2	TRBJ2-3	TGTGCCAGCCCCGAAGAGGGACTAGCGGGAATCAACACAGATACGCAGTATTTT	CASPEEGLAGINTDTQYF
.	few	TRBV5-8	TRBJ1-5	TGTGCCAGCAGCTTTAGCTACGAGGATGGCAATCAGCCCCAGCATTTT	CASSFSYEDGNQPQHF
TRBD1	.	TRBV5-6	TRBJ1-5	TGTGCCAGCAGCTACGGACAGGGCGGTCAGCCCCAGCATTTT	CASSYGQGGQPQHF
.	few	TRBV7-9	TRBJ1-5	TGTGCCAGCAGCTTAGCCCCCGGGGGGGGGCGCGGTCAGCCCCAGCATTTT	CASSLAPGGGRGQPQHF
.	.	TRBV3-1/TRBV3-2	TRBJ1-2	TGTGCCAGCAGCCGACAGACCTATCATGGCTACACCTTC	CASSRQTYHGYTF
.	.	TRBV7-2	TRBJ1-1	TGTGCCAGCAGCTTAAGGCAAGGGGGCACTGAAGCTTTCTTT	CASSLRQGGTEAFF
.	.	TRBV4-1	TRBJ1-2	TGCGCCAGCAGCCCTGGACAGCACTATGGCTACACCTTC	CASSPGQHYGYTF
.	.	TRBV6-4	TRBJ2-2	TGTGCCAGCAGTGTTCCGGGACTCTGCCTAAAGACGAACACCGGGGAGCTGTTTTTT	CASSVPGLCLKTNTGELFF
.	.	TRBV28	TRBJ1-2	TGTGCCAGCAGTTTAATCGGGGGTTTGGGCGGCTACACCTTC	CASSLIGGLGGYTF
.	.	TRBV7-6	TRBJ1-4	TGTGCCAGCAGCTTACGGCCCCGGGAAGGGGGTGAAAAACTGTTTTTT	CASSLRPREGGEKLFF
.	few	TRBV28	TRBJ2-3	TGTGCCAGCAGTTTGGTGGGGAGTACGCAGTATTTT	CASSLVGSTQYF
TRBD1	.	TRBV19	TRBJ1-1	TGTGCCAGTAGCAAGGAAAAGGGGGCTTTCACTGAAGCTTTCTTT	CASSKEKGAFTEAFF
TRBD2	.	TRBV24-1	TRBJ2-1	TGTGCCACCAGTGATTCCGACAGGACTAGCGGGTGGGGATACAATGAGCAGTTCTTC	CATSDSDRTSGWGYNEQFF
.	.	TRBV7-6	TRBJ1-3	TGTGCCAGCAGCTCGACTGACAGCTCTGGAAACACCATATATTTT	CASSSTDSSGNTIYF
.	.	TRBV24-1	TRBJ2-1	TGTGCCACGAGGTCAGCGAATGAGCAGTTCTTC	CATRSANEQFF
.	.	TRBV28	TRBJ1-1	TGTGCCAGCAGTCCCATGGGGCGGAACACTGAAGCTTTCTTT	CASSPMGRNTEAFF
.	.	TRBV25-1	TRBJ2-2	TGTGCCAGCGGAGCGGGCACCGGGGAGCTGTTTTTT	CASGAGTGELFF
.	.	TRBV4-2	TRBJ1-2	TGTGCCAGCAGTCGAAGAGCCCAGACCGAGGAAAATGGCTACACCTTC	CASSRRAQTEENGYTF
.	.	TRBV28	TRBJ2-1	TGTGCCAGCAGTTTTTCCTTCGGCAATGAGCAGTTCTTC	CASSFSFGNEQFF
.	few	TRBV4-1	TRBJ2-7	TGCGCCAGCAGCCAAGGCCCGGGGGTCGGATACGAGCAGTACTTC	CASSQGPGVGYEQYF
TRBD2	few	TRBV5-1	TRBJ2-1	TGCGCCAGCAGCTCCTCTACCTTAGCGGGGGGTAGAAACGATGAGCAGTTCTTC	CASSSSTLAGGRNDEQFF
.	.	TRBV7-9	TRBJ2-7	TGTGCCAGCAGCTTAGCGGGAGACGAGCAGTACTTC	CASSLAGDEQYF
.	few	TRBV28	TRBJ1-4	TGTGCCAGCAGCGTACAAGAAGAAAAACTGTTTTTT	CASSVQEEKLFF
.	.	TRBV23-1	TRBJ1-1	TGCGCCAGCAGCACATTCTTGTCAACATTGCTGAACACTGAAGCTTTCTTT	CASSTFLSTLLNTEAFF
TRBD2	.	TRBV19	TRBJ2-1	TGTGCCAGTAGTAACCCTCTACTAGCGGGAACTGAGCAGTTCTTC	CASSNPLLAGTEQFF
TRBD2	.	TRBV9	TRBJ2-1	TGTGCCAGCAGCGGGGGACTAGCGGAGTACAATGAGCAGTTCTTC	CASSGGLAEYNEQFF
.	.	TRBV12-3/TRBV12-4	TRBJ2-6	TGTGCCAGCATCATCTCTGGGGCCAACGTCCTGACTTTC	CASIISGANVLTF
.	.	TRBV7-9	TRBJ2-6	TGTGCCAGCAGCCCCCGTAGCTCTGGGGCCAACGTCCTGACTTTC	CASSPRSSGANVLTF
TRBD2	.	TRBV9	TRBJ2-3	TGTGCCAGCAGCGTAGCGGGACTAGCGGGAGATACGCAGTATTTT	CASSVAGLAGDTQYF
TRBD1	.	TRBV7-8	TRBJ2-3	TGTGCCAGCAGCCAGGGGGCAGATACGCAGTATTTT	CASSQGADTQYF
.	.	TRBV30	TRBJ1-3	TGTGCCTGGAGTGTTGGTGATTACTTTTCTGGAAACACCATATATTTT	CAWSVGDYFSGNTIYF
.	.	TRBV24-1	TRBJ2-7	TGTGCCACCCATGGGGCGGAGCCGTACGAGCAGTACTTC	CATHGAEPYEQYF
.	.	TRBV5-4	TRBJ1-2	TGTGCCAGCAGCGGGGCAGAGCATGGCTACACCTTC	CASSGAEHGYTF
.	.	TRBV27	TRBJ2-7	TGTGCCAGCAGTTTCTCCGGACAGATCTACGAGCAGTACTTC	CASSFSGQIYEQYF
.	once	TRBV29-1	TRBJ2-1	TGCAGCGTTGTGAACGGGGGTGAGCAGTTCTTC	CSVVNGGEQFF
.	.	TRBV28	TRBJ2-1	TGTGCCAGCAGTTCACGGGGAAGGTATGAGCAGTTCTTC	CASSSRGRYEQFF
.	.	TRBV4-1	TRBJ2-7	TGCGCCAGCAGCCTTCTGCCATCTGGGGCGCGTCCCTCCGAGCAGTACTTC	CASSLLPSGARPSEQYF
TRBD1	.	TRBV2	TRBJ2-7	TGTGCCAGCAGATCTGGACAGGGGGTCCACGAGCAGTACTTC	CASRSGQGVHEQYF